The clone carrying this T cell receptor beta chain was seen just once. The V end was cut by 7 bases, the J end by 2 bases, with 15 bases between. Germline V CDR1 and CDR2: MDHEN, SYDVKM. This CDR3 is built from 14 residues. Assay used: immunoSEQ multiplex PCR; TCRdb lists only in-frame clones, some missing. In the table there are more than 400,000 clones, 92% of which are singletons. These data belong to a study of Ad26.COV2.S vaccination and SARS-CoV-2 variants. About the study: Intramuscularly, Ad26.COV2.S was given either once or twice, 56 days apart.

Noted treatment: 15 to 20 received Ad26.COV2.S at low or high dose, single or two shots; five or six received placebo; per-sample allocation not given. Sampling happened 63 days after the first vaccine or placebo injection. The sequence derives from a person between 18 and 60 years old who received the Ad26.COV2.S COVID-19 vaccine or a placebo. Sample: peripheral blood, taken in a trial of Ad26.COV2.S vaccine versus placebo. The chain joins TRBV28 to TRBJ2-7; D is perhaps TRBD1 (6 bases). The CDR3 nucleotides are TGTGCCAGCATGAGACAGGCAAGTCCCTACGAGCAGTACTTC. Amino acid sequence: CASMRQASPYEQYF.